This T cell receptor (beta chain) was identified in a study of cytomegalovirus exposure and HLA in healthy donors. This CDR3 has 15 amino acids. Germline CDR1 MNHEY, CDR2 SVGAGI. V lost 6 bases to trimming and J lost 1 base, with 15 bases between them. The PCR contained 60 Vbeta and 13 Jbeta primers. Method: immunoSEQ multiplex PCR; TCRdb's copy keeps in-frame clones and lacks some. Of 99,000 or so clones listed, approximately 81% are singletons. Study observations and caveats: Follow-up analysis found HLA locus-dependent TCR association rates, highest for DRB1 and lowest for HLA-C. Cytomegalovirus status was reportedly diagnosed by the classifier with high sensitivity and specificity.

Only a few counts were recorded for this clone. Its cognate antigen is unknown. The TCR comes from a male donor in good health and CMV-seropositive. The sample taken for sequencing was PBMCs. This chain uses TRBV6-5 with TRBJ1-1; D gene uncertain. CDR3 nucleotides: TGTGCCAGCAGGCCCCTGGCGAAGCGGAACACTGAAGCTTTCTTT. Residues: CASRPLAKRNTEAFF.